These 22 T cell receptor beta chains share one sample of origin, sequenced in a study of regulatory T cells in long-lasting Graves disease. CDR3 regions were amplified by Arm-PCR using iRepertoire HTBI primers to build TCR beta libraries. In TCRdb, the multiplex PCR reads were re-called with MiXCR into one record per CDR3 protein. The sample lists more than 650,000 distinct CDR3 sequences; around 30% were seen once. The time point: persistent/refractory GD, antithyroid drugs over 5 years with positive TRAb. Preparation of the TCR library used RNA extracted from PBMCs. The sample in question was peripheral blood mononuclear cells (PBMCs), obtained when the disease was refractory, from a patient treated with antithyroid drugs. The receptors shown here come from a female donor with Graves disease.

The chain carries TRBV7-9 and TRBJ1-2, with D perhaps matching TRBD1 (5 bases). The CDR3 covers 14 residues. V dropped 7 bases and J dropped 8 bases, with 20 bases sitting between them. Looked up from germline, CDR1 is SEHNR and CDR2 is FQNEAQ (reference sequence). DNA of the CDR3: TGTGCCAGCAATACGGCTGGCGGCGAGGGGGGCTACACCTTC. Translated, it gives CASNTAGGEGGYTF.

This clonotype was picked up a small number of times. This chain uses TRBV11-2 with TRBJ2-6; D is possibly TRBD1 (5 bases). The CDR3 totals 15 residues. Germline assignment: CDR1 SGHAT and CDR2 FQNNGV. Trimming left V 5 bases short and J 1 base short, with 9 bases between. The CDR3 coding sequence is TGTGCCAGCAGCCACGCAGGGTCTGGGGCCAACGTCCTGACTTTC. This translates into CASSHAGSGANVLTF.

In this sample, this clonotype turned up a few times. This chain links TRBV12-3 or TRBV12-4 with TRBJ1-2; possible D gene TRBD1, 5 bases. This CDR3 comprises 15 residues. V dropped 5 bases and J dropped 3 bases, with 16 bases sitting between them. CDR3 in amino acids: CASSPKGTSDYGYTF. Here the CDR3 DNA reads TGTGCCAGCAGTCCTAAGGGGACCAGCGACTATGGCTACACCTTC.

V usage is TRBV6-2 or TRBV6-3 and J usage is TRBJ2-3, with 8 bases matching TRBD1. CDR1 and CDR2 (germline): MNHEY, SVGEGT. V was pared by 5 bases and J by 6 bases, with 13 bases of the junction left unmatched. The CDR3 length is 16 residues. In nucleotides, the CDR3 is TGTGCCAGCAGTGACCTGACAGGGGCAGGGTCGGATACGCAGTATTTT. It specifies CASSDLTGAGSDTQYF.

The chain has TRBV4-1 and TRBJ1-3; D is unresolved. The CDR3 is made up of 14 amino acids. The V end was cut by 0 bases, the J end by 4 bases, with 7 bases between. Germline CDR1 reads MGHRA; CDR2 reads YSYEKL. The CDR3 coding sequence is TGCGCCAGCAGCCAAGATCGATGGGGAAACACCATATATTTT. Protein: CASSQDRWGNTIYF.

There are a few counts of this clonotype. CDR3 protein: CSASFGGNQPQHF. DNA for the CDR3: TGCAGTGCTAGTTTCGGAGGCAATCAGCCCCAGCATTTT. This chain links TRBV20-1 with TRBJ1-5; D not resolved. The V gene's germline CDR1 is DFQATT and CDR2 SNEGSKA (reference sequence). The CDR3 has 13 residues. V was cut by 3 bases and J by 2 bases, with 8 bases left in between.

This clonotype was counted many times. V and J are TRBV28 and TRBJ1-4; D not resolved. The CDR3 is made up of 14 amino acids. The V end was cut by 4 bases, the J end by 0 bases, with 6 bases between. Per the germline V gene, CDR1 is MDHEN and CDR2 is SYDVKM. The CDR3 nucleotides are TGTGCCAGCAGTTCCCGCGCAACTAATGAAAAACTGTTTTTT. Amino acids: CASSSRATNEKLFF. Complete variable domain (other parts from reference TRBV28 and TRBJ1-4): DVKVTQSSRYLVKRTGEKVFLECVQDMDHENMFWYRQDPGLGLRLIYFSYDVKMKEKGDIPEGYSVSREKKERFSLILESASTNQTSMYLCASSSRATNEKLFFGSGTQLSVL.

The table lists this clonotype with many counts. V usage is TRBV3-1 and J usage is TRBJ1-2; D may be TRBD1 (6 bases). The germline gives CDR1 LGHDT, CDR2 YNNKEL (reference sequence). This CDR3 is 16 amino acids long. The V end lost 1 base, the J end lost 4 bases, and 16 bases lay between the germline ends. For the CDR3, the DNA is TGTGCCAGCAGCCAAGGGACAGCTTTGCTGGGCTATGGCTACACCTTC. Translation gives CASSQGTALLGYGYTF.

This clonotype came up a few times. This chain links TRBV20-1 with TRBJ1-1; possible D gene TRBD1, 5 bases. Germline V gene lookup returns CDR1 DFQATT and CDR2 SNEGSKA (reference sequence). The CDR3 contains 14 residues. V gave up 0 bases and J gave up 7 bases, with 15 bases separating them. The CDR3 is CSAREWGRAIEAFF. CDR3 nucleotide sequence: TGCAGTGCTAGAGAATGGGGCAGGGCCATTGAAGCTTTCTTT.

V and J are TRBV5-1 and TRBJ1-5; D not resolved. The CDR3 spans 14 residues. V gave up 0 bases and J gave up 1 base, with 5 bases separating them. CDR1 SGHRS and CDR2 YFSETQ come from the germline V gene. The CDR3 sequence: CASSLDPSNQPQHF. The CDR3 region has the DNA TGCGCCAGCAGCTTGGACCCAAGCAATCAGCCCCAGCATTTT.

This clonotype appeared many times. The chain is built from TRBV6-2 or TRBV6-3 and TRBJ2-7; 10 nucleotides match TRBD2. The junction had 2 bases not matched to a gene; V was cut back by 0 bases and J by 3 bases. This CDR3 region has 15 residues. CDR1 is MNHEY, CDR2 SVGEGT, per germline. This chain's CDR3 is CASSYSLAGDYEQYF. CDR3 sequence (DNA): TGTGCCAGCAGTTACTCGCTAGCGGGAGACTACGAGCAGTACTTC.

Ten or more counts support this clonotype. In DNA form, the CDR3 reads TGTGCCAGCAGTACAGGGGGCCTGGAACAGCCCCAGCATTTT. Amino acids: CASSTGGLEQPQHF. This rearrangement joins TRBV28 to TRBJ1-5; TRBD1 aligns across 9 bases. The ends lost 5 bases at V and 7 bases at J; junction bases unmatched: 6. The V gene's germline CDR1 is MDHEN and CDR2 SYDVKM. The CDR3 has 14 residues.

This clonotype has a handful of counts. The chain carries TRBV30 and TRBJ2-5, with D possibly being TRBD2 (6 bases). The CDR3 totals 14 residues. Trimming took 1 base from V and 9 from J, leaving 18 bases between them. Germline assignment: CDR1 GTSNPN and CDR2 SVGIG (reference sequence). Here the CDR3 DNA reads TGTGCCTGGAGTGCCGACTCTCGCCCGGGGGCCCAGTACTTC. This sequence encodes CAWSADSRPGAQYF.

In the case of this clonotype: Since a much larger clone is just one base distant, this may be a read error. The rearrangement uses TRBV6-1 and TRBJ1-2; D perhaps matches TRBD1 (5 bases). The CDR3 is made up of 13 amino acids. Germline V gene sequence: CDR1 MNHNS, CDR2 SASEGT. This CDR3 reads CASSGTAGYGCTF. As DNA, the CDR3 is TGTGCCAGCAGCGGGACGGCCGGCTATGGCTGCACCTTC.

The CDR3 coding sequence is TGTGCCAGCAGCCGTCAGACTGGAGAGACTAGTGGCAATGAGCAGTTCTTC. Its protein is CASSRQTGETSGNEQFF. The V and J genes are TRBV28 and TRBJ2-1; D perhaps matches TRBD2 (6 bases). There are 17 residues in the CDR3. The germline gives CDR1 MDHEN, CDR2 SYDVKM. Trimming stripped 6 bases from V and 6 bases from J, with 24 bases between.

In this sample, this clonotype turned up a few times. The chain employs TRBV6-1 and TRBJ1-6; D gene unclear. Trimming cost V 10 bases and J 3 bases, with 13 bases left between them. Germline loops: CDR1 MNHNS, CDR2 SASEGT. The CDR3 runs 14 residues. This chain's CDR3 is CATSVADYNSPLHF. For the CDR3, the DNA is TGTGCCACCTCGGTGGCAGACTATAATTCACCCCTCCACTTT.

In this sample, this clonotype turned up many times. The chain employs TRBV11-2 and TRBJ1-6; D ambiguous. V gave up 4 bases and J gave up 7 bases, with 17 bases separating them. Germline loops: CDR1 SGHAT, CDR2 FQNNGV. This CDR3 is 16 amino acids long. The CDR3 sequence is CASSYSTEMINSPLHF. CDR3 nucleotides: TGTGCCAGCAGCTATTCGACTGAAATGATCAATTCACCCCTCCACTTT.

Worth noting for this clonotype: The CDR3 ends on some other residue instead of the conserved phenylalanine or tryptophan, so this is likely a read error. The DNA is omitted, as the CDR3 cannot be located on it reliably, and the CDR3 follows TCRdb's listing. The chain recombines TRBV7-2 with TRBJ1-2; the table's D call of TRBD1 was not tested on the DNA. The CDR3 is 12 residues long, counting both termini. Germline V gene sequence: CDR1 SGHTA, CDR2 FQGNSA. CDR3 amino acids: CASSPSTGSCTS.

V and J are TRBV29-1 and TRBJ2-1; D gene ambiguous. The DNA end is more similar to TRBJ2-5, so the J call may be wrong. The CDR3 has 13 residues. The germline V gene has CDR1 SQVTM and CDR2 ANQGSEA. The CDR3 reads CSVADLRGETQYF. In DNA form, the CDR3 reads TGCAGCGTCGCCGACCTCCGAGGAGAGACCCAGTACTTC.

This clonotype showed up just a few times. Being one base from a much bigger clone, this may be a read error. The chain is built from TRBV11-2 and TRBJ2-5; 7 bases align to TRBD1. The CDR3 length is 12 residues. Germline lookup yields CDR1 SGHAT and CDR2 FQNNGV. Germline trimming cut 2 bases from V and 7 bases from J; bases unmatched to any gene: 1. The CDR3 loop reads CASSLPGGTQYF. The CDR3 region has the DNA TGTGCCAGCAGCTTACCAGGGGGGACCCAGTACTTC.

CDR3 DNA sequence: TGCAGTGCTAGTATTCCGGGACAAAACTATGGCTACACCTTC. It encodes CSASIPGQNYGYTF. The chain couples TRBV20-1 to TRBJ1-2; TRBD1 is a possible D gene (6 bases). Germline V gives CDR1 DFQATT, CDR2 SNEGSKA (reference sequence). Trimming took 3 bases from V and 2 from J, leaving 13 bases between them. The CDR3 runs to 14 residues.

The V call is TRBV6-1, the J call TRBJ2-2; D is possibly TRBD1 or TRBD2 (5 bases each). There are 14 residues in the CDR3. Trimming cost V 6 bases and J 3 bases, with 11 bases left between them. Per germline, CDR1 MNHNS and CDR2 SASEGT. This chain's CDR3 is CASRRDGDTGELFF. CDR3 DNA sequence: TGTGCCAGCAGGAGGGACGGAGACACCGGGGAGCTGTTTTTT.